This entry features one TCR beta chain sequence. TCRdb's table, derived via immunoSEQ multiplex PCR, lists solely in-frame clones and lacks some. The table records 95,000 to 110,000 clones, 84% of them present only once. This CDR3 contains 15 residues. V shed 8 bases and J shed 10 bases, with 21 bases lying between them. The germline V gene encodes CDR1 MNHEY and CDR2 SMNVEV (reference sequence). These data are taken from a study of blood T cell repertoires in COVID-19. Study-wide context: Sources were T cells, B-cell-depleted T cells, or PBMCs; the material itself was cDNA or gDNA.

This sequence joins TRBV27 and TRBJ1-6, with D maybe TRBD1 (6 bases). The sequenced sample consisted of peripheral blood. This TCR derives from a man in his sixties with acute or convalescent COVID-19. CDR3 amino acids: CASGQIRQVDSPLHF. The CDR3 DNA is TGTGCCAGCGGTCAAATCCGACAGGTGGACTCACCCCTCCACTTT.